The 15 T cell receptor beta chains below all came from one sample that was sequenced in a study of cytomegalovirus exposure and HLA in healthy donors. The PCR had 60 Vbeta and 13 Jbeta primers. The assay was immunoSEQ multiplex PCR, and TCRdb's table has in-frame clones only and misses some. This sample's table has about 160,000 clones. The specimen sequenced was PBMCs. These receptors all stem from a woman aged 55-70 years in good health and CMV-seronegative.

The rearrangement links TRBV18 to TRBJ1-5, with D perhaps matching TRBD1 (6 bases). Trimming stripped 4 bases from V and 3 bases from J, with 16 bases between. The CDR3 spans 16 residues. The V gene's germline CDR1 is KGHSH and CDR2 LQKENI. The DNA of the CDR3 is TGTGCCAGCTCACGACTTCCGACAGGCTACAATCAGCCCCAGCATTTT. Its protein product is CASSRLPTGYNQPQHF.

The V call is TRBV12-5, the J call TRBJ1-1; TRBD1 matches 7 bases. Germline V CDR1 and CDR2: LGHNT, FRNRAP. With 0 bases clipped from V and 5 bases from J, the junction kept 18 bases outside the gene matches. The CDR3 is 19 residues long. The CDR3 loop is CASGLVLHDRAGGQTEAFF. Written as DNA, the CDR3 is TGTGCTAGTGGTTTGGTACTCCACGACAGGGCAGGTGGGCAAACTGAAGCTTTCTTT.

Remarks on this clone: The DNA is left out, because the CDR3 cannot be placed on it with certainty; the CDR3 is given as TCRdb lists it. The chain has TRBV21-1 and TRBJ2-7; the table assigns TRBD1, which was not confirmed against the DNA. TRBV21-1 is an annotated pseudogene. The CDR3 is made up of 15 amino acids, end residues included. CDR3 region: CASSKWGQGSYEQYF.

This chain uses TRBV6-6 with TRBJ2-1; 14 bases line up with TRBD2. V was clipped by 1 base and J by 8 bases; unmatched bases: 4. There are 16 residues in the CDR3. Germline V CDR1 and CDR2: MNHNY, SVGAGI (reference sequence). The CDR3 DNA sequence: TGTGCCAGCAGTTACTTCAGACTAGCGGGGGGGGATGAGCAGTTCTTC. It codes for CASSYFRLAGGDEQFF.

This chain links TRBV25-1 with TRBJ1-2, with a possible D match to TRBD1 (6 bases). The V end lost 3 bases, the J end lost 6 bases, and 14 bases lay between the germline ends. Germline loops: CDR1 MGHDK, CDR2 SYGVNS. The CDR3 contains 14 residues. CDR3 nucleotides: TGTGCCAGCAGTGAGGCGACAGGACCCGATGGCTACACCTTC. It yields the protein CASSEATGPDGYTF.

The chain uses TRBV18 and TRBJ2-1; 9 bases fit TRBD1. The CDR3 extends over 14 amino acids. From germline, CDR1 is KGHSH and CDR2 LQKENI. V shed 5 bases, J shed 9 bases, and the junction held 8 bases outside the gene matches. Here the CDR3 reads CASSAGTGSGEQFF. DNA for the CDR3: TGTGCCAGCTCAGCCGGGACAGGGTCAGGTGAGCAGTTCTTC.

The V and J genes are TRBV5-1 and TRBJ2-7; 8 bases match TRBD1. J lost 0 bases, V lost 4 bases, and 9 bases had no gene match. The CDR3 covers 16 residues. From germline, CDR1 is SGHRS and CDR2 YFSETQ. In DNA, the CDR3 is TGCGCCAGCAGCATAGAAGGGACAGGCCTCTCCTACGAGCAGTACTTC. Translating gives CASSIEGTGLSYEQYF.

The chain recombines TRBV11-2 with TRBJ2-5; TRBD2 matches at 9 bases. The junction had 8 bases not matched to a gene; V was cut back by 3 bases and J by 6 bases. This CDR3 is built from 15 residues. Germline CDR1 and CDR2: SGHAT and FQNNGV. CDR3 sequence: CASSLSGLAKKTQYF. CDR3 in DNA: TGTGCCAGCAGCTTGTCCGGACTAGCGAAAAAGACCCAGTACTTC.

As concerns this clone: The conserved phenylalanine or tryptophan is not found at the CDR3 terminus, so this likely reflects a read error. J is TRBJ2-7 and V is TRBV27, with a possible D match to TRBD1 (5 bases). The germline V and J ends were trimmed by 7 bases and 3 bases, with 16 bases remaining between them. The CDR3 spans 14 residues. Looked up from germline, CDR1 is MNHEY and CDR2 is SMNVEV (reference sequence). The CDR3 DNA follows: TGTGCCAGCAAAAAACAGGAAATTTACTACGAGCAGTACCTC. This encodes CASKKQEIYYEQYL.

The chain uses TRBV2 and TRBJ2-5; the D gene is possibly TRBD1 (5 bases). The CDR3 has 14 amino acids. The V end was cut by 7 bases, the J end by 4 bases, with 16 bases between. CDR1 SNHLY and CDR2 FYNNEI come from the germline V gene. The CDR3 nucleotides are TGTGCCAGCACAGTGGGGCGGAGTGGAGAGACCCAGTACTTC. Translating it yields CASTVGRSGETQYF. Using reference TRBV2 and TRBJ2-5 for the parts outside the CDR3, the full variable domain is EPEVTQTPSHQVTQMGQEVILRCVPISNHLYFYWYRQILGQKVEFLVSFYNNEISEKSEIFDDQFSVERPDGSNFTLKIRSTKLEDSAMYFCASTVGRSGETQYFGPGTRLLVL.

CDR3 amino acids: CASSQELGGREQYF. CDR3 nucleotides: TGCGCCAGCAGCCAAGAGCTCGGGGGGCGCGAGCAGTACTTC. The chain links TRBV4-3 to TRBJ2-7; weak D call: TRBD2 (7 bases). The CDR3 is 14 amino acids. Trimming removed 0 bases at V and 6 bases at J, with 12 bases between. Germline assignment: CDR1 LGHNA and CDR2 YSLEER.

The chain has TRBV27 and TRBJ1-1, with TRBD1 as a possible D gene (5 bases). Trimming cost V 8 bases and J 5 bases, with 24 bases left between them. The CDR3 contains 16 residues. Per the germline V gene, CDR1 is MNHEY and CDR2 is SMNVEV (reference sequence). The CDR3 DNA sequence: TGTGCCAGCTACAGGTTGGGGCCCGGGGGGGGGACTGAAGCTTTCTTT. Residues: CASYRLGPGGGTEAFF.

The V call is TRBV19, the J call TRBJ1-5, with TRBD1 as a possible D gene (5 bases). Germline V gene sequence: CDR1 LNHDA, CDR2 SQIVND (reference sequence). The CDR3 is 15 amino acids. Trimming removed 5 bases at V and 6 bases at J, with 17 bases between. CDR3 in amino acids: CASSSDLGGFQPQHF. CDR3 coding DNA: TGTGCCAGTAGTTCGGACCTGGGGGGATTTCAGCCCCAGCATTTT.

This chain connects TRBV5-4 to TRBJ2-1; 7 bases match TRBD1. The CDR3 runs to 13 residues. With V trimmed by 6 bases and J by 7 bases, 7 bases remained unmatched. Germline CDR1 and CDR2: SGHNT and YYREEE (reference sequence). The CDR3 loop reads CASMGTEFNEQFF. DNA for the CDR3: TGTGCCAGCATGGGGACAGAGTTTAATGAGCAGTTCTTC.

The V and J genes are TRBV10-3 and TRBJ1-5, with a weak D call TRBD1 (6 bases). The V and J ends lost 2 bases and 4 bases respectively, with 12 bases between them. The CDR3 covers 15 residues. Germline-derived CDR1 and CDR2 are ENHRY and SYGVKD. The CDR3 DNA sequence: TGTGCCATCAGTGAGACTAAGGACAGTAATCAGCCCCAGCATTTT. Residues: CAISETKDSNQPQHF.